This entry is about one T cell receptor (beta chain). What it binds is unknown. This sample was included in a study of CD8+ T cells in alopecia areata. On the study more broadly: Oral tofacitinib, 5 to 10 mg twice daily, was given in an open-label trial. Study-level findings and limits: Sequencing of scalp samples also captures resident alphabeta T cells of normal skin. Lesional scalp, especially alopecia totalis/universalis, showed higher clonality than normal scalp.

The CDR3 contains 16 residues. Germline CDR1 SEHNR, CDR2 FQNEAQ (reference sequence). V gave up 2 bases and J gave up 6 bases, with 17 bases separating them. cDNA serving as the sequencing template came from extracted, reverse transcribed RNA. Assay used: immunoSEQ multiplex PCR; TCRdb lists only in-frame clones, some missing. The data contain some 150,000 clones, roughly three fifths of them singletons. The TCR comes from a human donor with alopecia areata. The chain couples TRBV7-9 to TRBJ2-1, with a possible D match to TRBD2 (5 bases). The source was CD4+ T cells sorted from blood, collected at week 0. The CDR3 sequence is CASSLRGERLGNEQFF. DNA of the CDR3: TGTGCCAGCAGCTTACGTGGGGAGCGTTTAGGCAATGAGCAGTTCTTC. Full variable domain (outside the CDR3, taken from reference TRBV7-9 and TRBJ2-1): DTGVSQNPRHKITKRGQNVTFRCDPISEHNRLYWYRQTLGQGPEFLTYFQNEAQLEKSRLLSDRFSAERPKGSFSTLEIQRTEQGDSAMYLCASSLRGERLGNEQFFGPGTRLTVL.